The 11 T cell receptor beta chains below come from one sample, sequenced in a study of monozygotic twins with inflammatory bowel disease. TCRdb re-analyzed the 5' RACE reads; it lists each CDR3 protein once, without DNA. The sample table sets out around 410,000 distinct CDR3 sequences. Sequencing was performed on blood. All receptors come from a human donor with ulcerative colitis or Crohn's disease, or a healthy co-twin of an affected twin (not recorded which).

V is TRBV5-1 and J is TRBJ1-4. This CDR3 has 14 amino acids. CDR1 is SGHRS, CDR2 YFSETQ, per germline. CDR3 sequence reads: CASSLGRTNEKLFF.

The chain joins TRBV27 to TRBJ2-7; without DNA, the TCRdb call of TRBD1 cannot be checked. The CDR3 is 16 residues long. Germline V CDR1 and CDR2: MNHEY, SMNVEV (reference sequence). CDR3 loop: CASSLGVAVSSYEQYF.

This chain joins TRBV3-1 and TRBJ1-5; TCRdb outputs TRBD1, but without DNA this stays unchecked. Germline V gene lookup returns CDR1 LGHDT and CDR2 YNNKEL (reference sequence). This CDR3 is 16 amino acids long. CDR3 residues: CASSPTRVDGNQPQHF.

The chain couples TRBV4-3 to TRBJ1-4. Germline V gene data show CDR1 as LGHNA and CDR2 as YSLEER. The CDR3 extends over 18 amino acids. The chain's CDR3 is CASSQDLVVGARSEKLFF.

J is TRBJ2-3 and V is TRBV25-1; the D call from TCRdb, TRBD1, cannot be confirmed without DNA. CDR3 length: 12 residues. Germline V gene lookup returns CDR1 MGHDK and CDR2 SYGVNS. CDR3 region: CASSVTADTQYF.

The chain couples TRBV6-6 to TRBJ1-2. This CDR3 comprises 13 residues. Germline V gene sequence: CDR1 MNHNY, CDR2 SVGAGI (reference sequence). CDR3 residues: CATSGRDIGGYTF.

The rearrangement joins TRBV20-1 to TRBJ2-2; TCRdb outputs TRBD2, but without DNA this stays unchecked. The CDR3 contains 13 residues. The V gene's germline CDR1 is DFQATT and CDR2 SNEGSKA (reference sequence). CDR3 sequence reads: CSAEREFSGELFF.

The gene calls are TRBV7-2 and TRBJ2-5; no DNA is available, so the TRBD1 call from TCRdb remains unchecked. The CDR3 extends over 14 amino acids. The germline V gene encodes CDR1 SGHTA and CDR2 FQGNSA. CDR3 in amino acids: CASSPGQSPETQYF.

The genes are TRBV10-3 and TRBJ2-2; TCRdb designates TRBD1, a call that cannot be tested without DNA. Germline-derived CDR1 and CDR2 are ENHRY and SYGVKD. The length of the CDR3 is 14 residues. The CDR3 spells CAISRGVDTGELFF.

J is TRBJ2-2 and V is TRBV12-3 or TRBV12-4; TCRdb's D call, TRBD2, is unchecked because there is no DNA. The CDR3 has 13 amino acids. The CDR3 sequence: CASTPGLPGELFF.

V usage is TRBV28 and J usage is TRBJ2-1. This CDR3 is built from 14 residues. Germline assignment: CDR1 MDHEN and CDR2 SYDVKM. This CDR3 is CASSYGSSYNEQFF. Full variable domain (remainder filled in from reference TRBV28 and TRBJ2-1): DVKVTQSSRYLVKRTGEKVFLECVQDMDHENMFWYRQDPGLGLRLIYFSYDVKMKEKGDIPEGYSVSREKKERFSLILESASTNQTSMYLCASSYGSSYNEQFFGPGTRLTVL.